The 8 T cell receptor beta chains below all came from one sample that was sequenced in a study of response to subunit inactivated influenza vaccine. TCRdb re-derived calls from the RT-PCR reads in MiXCR, one entry per CDR3 protein. The sample carries about 480,000 distinct CDR3 sequences, about an eighth recorded once. The sample here was PBMCs from blood, taken more than 35 days after vaccination. Every receptor here comes from a man in his fifties who received an inactivated influenza vaccine.

This clonotype was seen repeatedly, ten times or more. The chain employs TRBV12-3 or TRBV12-4 and TRBJ2-7, with 8 bases fitting TRBD1. The V gene end was trimmed by 2 bases and the J gene end by 4 bases; junction bases not matched to a gene: 4. The CDR3 covers 14 residues. CDR3 nucleotides: TGTGCCAGCAGTTTATACAGGGGGAGGTACGAGCAGTACTTC. This translates into CASSLYRGRYEQYF.

This clonotype came up a few times. V usage is TRBV7-2 and J usage is TRBJ1-6; D might be TRBD1 (5 bases). Germline V gives CDR1 SGHTA, CDR2 FQGNSA. V was shortened by 2 bases and J by 4 bases, with 12 bases between the two germline ends. This CDR3 region has 16 residues. In DNA form, the CDR3 reads TGTGCCAGCAGCTTATTGGGGGGACTATATAATTCACCCCTCCACTTT. As protein: CASSLLGGLYNSPLHF.

This clonotype was counted many times. The J gene is TRBJ2-1, the V gene TRBV6-2 or TRBV6-3, with 9 bases fitting TRBD2. The CDR3 contains 14 residues. The V gene end was trimmed by 7 bases and the J gene end by 4 bases; junction bases not matched to a gene: 5. The germline gives CDR1 MNHEY, CDR2 SVGEGT. The DNA of the CDR3 is TGTGCCAGCACCCTAGCGGGACTATACAATGAGCAGTTCTTC. The encoded protein is CASTLAGLYNEQFF.

This clonotype has just a few counts. V gene TRBV4-3 combines with J gene TRBJ2-1, with 10 bases that match TRBD2. The trim removed 1 base at V and 2 bases at J, leaving 8 bases unmatched. Germline V gene lookup returns CDR1 LGHNA and CDR2 YSLEER. This CDR3 region has 18 residues. CDR3 nucleotide sequence: TGCGCCAGCAGCCAAGCCCCGGCAACTAGCGGGGCCTACAATGAGCAGTTCTTC. As protein: CASSQAPATSGAYNEQFF.

The genes are TRBV7-2 and TRBJ2-2, with D maybe TRBD2 (6 bases). Trimming shortened V by 1 base and J by 4 bases, and 13 bases separated the two germline ends. This CDR3 contains 16 residues. CDR1 SGHTA and CDR2 FQGNSA come from the germline V gene. This CDR3 is CASSLELAPGTGELFF. CDR3 DNA sequence: TGTGCCAGCAGCTTAGAACTAGCCCCGGGCACCGGGGAGCTGTTTTTT. Based on the CDR3 plus reference TRBV7-2 and TRBJ2-2, the full variable domain is GAGVSQSPSNKVTEKGKDVELRCDPISGHTALYWYRQSLGQGLEFLIYFQGNSAPDKSGLPSDRFSAERTGGSVSTLTIQRTQQEDSAVYLCASSLELAPGTGELFFGEGSRLTVL.

This clonotype was counted at least ten times. The V and J genes are TRBV15 and TRBJ2-7; 10 nucleotides align to TRBD1. The CDR3 is 15 residues long. V was pared by 0 bases and J by 6 bases, with 5 bases of the junction left unmatched. CDR1 is LNHNV, CDR2 YYDKDF, per germline (reference sequence). The CDR3 DNA is TGTGCCACCAGCAGAGATCGGGGACAGGGGCGCGAGCAGTACTTC. Translated: CATSRDRGQGREQYF. Full variable domain (rest looked up from reference TRBV15 and TRBJ2-7): DAMVIQNPRYQVTQFGKPVTLSCSQTLNHNVMYWYQQKSSQAPKLLFHYYDKDFNNEADTPDNFQSRRPNTSFCFLDIRSPGLGDTAMYLCATSRDRGQGREQYFGPGTRLTVT.

The V and J genes are TRBV12-3 or TRBV12-4 and TRBJ2-7, with 11 bases that match TRBD2. V lost 8 bases, J lost 4 bases, and 4 bases stayed unmatched. The CDR3 consists of 13 residues. CDR3 nucleotide sequence: TGTGCCAGCGGACTAGCGGGCCTTTACGAGCAGTACTTC. Its protein product is CASGLAGLYEQYF.

Concerning this clonotype itself: One end of the junction varies from germline; a read error may be responsible. This chain joins TRBV14 and TRBJ2-1, with D unclear. Germline CDR1 SGHDN, CDR2 FVKESK. The CDR3 covers 14 residues. Written as DNA, the CDR3 is TGTGCCAGCAGCCAAGATCATGGGTACAAGGAGCAGTTCTTC. Translation: CASSQDHGYKEQFF.